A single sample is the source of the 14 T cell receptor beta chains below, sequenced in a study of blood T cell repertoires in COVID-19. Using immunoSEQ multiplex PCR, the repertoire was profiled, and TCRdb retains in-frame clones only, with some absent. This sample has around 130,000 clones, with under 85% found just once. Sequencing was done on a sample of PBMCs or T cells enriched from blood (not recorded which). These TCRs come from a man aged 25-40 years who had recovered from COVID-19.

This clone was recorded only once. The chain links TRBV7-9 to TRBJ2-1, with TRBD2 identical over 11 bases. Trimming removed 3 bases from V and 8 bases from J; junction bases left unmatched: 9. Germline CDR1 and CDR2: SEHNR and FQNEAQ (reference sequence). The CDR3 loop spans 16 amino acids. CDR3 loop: CASSFPIAGGLDEQFF. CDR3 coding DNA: TGTGCCAGCAGCTTCCCAATAGCGGGAGGGCTCGATGAGCAGTTCTTC. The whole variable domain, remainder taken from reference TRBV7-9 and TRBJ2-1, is DTGVSQNPRHKITKRGQNVTFRCDPISEHNRLYWYRQTLGQGPEFLTYFQNEAQLEKSRLLSDRFSAERPKGSFSTLEIQRTEQGDSAMYLCASSFPIAGGLDEQFFGPGTRLTVL.

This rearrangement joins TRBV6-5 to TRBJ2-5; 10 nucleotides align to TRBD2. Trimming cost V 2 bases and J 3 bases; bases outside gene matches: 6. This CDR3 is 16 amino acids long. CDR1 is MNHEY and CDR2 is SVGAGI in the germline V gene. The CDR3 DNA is TGTGCCAGCAGTTACGGTAGCGGGAGGAGGGAAGAGACCCAGTACTTC. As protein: CASSYGSGRREETQYF.

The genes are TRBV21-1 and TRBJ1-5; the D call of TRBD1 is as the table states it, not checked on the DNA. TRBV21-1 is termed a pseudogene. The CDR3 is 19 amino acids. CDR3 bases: TGTGCCAGCAGCAACCTCGGGACAGGGGCCCATTATAGCAATCAGCCCCAGCATTTT. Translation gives CASSNLGTGAHYSNQPQHF.

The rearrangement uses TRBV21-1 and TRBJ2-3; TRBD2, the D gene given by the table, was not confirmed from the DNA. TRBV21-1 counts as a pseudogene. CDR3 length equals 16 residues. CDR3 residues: CASSPKRPSVMDTQYF. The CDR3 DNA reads TGTGCCAGCAGCCCAAAGAGGCCGTCGGTCATGGATACGCAGTATTTT.

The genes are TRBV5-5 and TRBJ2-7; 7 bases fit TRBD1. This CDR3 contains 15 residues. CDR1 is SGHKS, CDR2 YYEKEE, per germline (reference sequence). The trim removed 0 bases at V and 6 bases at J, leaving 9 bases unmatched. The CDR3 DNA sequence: TGTGCCAGCAGCTTGGACGGTTGGGGACAGCCCGAGCAGTACGTC. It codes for CASSLDGWGQPEQYV.

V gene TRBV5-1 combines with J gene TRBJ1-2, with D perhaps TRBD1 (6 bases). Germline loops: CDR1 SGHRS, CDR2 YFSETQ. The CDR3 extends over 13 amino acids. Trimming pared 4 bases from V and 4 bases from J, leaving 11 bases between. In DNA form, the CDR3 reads TGCGCCAGCAGCCTGACAGGATCCTATGGCTACACCTTC. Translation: CASSLTGSYGYTF.

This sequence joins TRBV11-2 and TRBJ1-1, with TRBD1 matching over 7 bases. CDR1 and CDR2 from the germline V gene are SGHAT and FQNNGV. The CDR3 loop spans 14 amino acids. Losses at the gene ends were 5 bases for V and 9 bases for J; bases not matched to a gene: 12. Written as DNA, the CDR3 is TGTGCCAGCAGCCATTGGACAGGCCTCCCTCAAGCTTTCTTT. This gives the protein CASSHWTGLPQAFF.

Written as DNA, the CDR3 is TGTGCCAGCAGCCGATCCGGGAGGGCCTTCGATGAGCAGTTCTTC. Amino acid sequence: CASSRSGRAFDEQFF. The chain employs TRBV3-1 (or the pseudogene TRBV3-2) and TRBJ2-1; 8 positions match TRBD2. V lost 4 bases, J lost 8 bases, and 10 bases stayed unmatched. CDR1 is LGHDT, CDR2 YNNKEL, per germline (reference sequence). This CDR3 contains 15 residues.

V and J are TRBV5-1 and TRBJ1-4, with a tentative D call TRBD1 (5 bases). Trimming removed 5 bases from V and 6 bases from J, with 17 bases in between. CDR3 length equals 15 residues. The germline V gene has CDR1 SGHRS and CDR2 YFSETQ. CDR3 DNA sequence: TGCGCCAGCAGTTCTGTGGCCGGAGGGGATGAAAAACTGTTTTTT. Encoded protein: CASSSVAGGDEKLFF.

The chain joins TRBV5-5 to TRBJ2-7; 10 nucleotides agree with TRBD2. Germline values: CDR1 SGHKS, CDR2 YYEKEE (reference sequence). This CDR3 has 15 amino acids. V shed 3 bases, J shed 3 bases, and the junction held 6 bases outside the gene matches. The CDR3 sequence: CASSSGLAEIYEQYF. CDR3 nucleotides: TGTGCCAGCAGCTCAGGACTAGCGGAGATCTACGAGCAGTACTTC.

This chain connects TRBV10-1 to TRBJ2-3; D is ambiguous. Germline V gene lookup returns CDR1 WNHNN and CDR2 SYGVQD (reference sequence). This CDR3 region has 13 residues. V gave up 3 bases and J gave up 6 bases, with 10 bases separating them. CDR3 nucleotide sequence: TGCGCCAGCAGTGACTCTCTAGAGGATACGCAGTATTTT. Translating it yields CASSDSLEDTQYF.

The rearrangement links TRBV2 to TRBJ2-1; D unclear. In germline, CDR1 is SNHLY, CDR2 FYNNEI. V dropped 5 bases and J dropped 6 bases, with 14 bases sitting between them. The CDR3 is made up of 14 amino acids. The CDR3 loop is CASSTVTAANEQFF. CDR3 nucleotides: TGTGCCAGCAGTACCGTTACAGCCGCCAATGAGCAGTTCTTC.

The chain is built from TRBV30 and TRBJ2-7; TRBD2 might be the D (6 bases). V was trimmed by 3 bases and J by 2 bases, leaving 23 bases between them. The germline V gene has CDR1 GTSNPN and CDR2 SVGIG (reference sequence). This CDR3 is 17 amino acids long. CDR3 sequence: CAWRARGYQGAAYEQYF. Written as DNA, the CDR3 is TGTGCCTGGAGGGCCCGGGGGTACCAAGGGGCCGCCTACGAGCAGTACTTC.

CDR3 amino acids: CASSLSGLALSSYEQYF. CDR3 DNA: TGTGCCAGCAGTTTATCCGGACTAGCGTTGAGCTCCTACGAGCAGTACTTC. The chain links TRBV27 to TRBJ2-7; 9 nucleotides align to TRBD2. The germline V gene encodes CDR1 MNHEY and CDR2 SMNVEV (reference sequence). The length of the CDR3 is 17 residues. With 0 bases clipped from V and 0 bases from J, the junction kept 6 bases outside the gene matches.